Below, one TCR beta chain is given with its context. Its antigen is undetermined. These data are taken from a study of T cell responses to AZD1222 COVID-19 vaccine. Overall study findings and caveats: Elevations in Spike-specific TCR breadth and depth followed administration of two AZD1222 doses. White British ancestry dominated among donors, who included more females, and clonal diversity was possibly underestimated. The study reported that nearly half of spike-specific TCRs target unmutated variant regions.

The data were produced by immunoSEQ multiplex PCR, yet TCRdb's version contains in-frame clones alone and is incomplete. Among 90,000 to 120,000 clones, about 86% were seen once, and the ten largest hold approximately 3.3%. V dropped 1 base and J dropped 5 bases, with 11 bases sitting between them. Germline-derived CDR1 and CDR2 are LGHDT and YNNKEL (reference sequence). This CDR3 region has 14 residues. This clonotype was sampled from an adult in good health. The material sequenced was peripheral blood, taken on day 0 of AZD1222 vaccination. The chain employs TRBV3-1 (or the pseudogene TRBV3-2) and TRBJ2-5; tentative D call: TRBD2 (6 bases). Written as DNA, the CDR3 is TGTGCCAGCAGCCAAGCGGGGAGGTTTGAGACCCAGTACTTC. Its translation is CASSQAGRFETQYF.